Presented here are 5 T cell receptor beta chains from one specimen sequenced in a study of T cell responses to AZD1222 COVID-19 vaccine. TCRdb keeps only in-frame clones here, not all; method: immunoSEQ multiplex PCR. The sample lists some 150,000 clones, about 89% occurring once. The sample in question was peripheral blood, obtained on day 0 of AZD1222 vaccination. The receptors originated from an adult in good health.

The chain links TRBV9 to TRBJ1-1, with D unclear. This CDR3 has 14 residues. V dropped 0 bases and J dropped 2 bases, with 8 bases sitting between them. CDR1 is SGDLS and CDR2 is YYNGEE in the germline V gene. The CDR3 is CASSVGTGNTEAFF. The CDR3 DNA follows: TGTGCCAGCAGCGTAGGGACTGGAAACACTGAAGCTTTCTTT.

The CDR3 bases are TGTGCCAGTAGTTACATGAACACTGAAGCTTTCTTT. Its translation: CASSYMNTEAFF. J is TRBJ1-1 and V is TRBV19; D is unclear. The CDR3 runs to 12 residues. V lost 5 bases to trimming and J lost 0 bases, with 4 bases between them. The germline V gene encodes CDR1 LNHDA and CDR2 SQIVND (reference sequence). Full variable domain (rest looked up from reference TRBV19 and TRBJ1-1): DGGITQSPKYLFRKEGQNVTLSCEQNLNHDAMYWYRQDPGQGLRLIYYSQIVNDFQKGDIAEGYSVSREKKESFPLTVTSAQKNPTAFYLCASSYMNTEAFFGQGTRLTVV.

This chain links TRBV10-3 with TRBJ2-2, with 8 nucleotides matching TRBD1. V lost 6 bases and J lost 0; bases outside the gene matches: 0. The germline V gene has CDR1 ENHRY and CDR2 SYGVKD. The CDR3 has 14 amino acids. CDR3 in amino acids: CAIRQGANTGELFF. CDR3 DNA: TGTGCCATCAGACAGGGGGCGAACACCGGGGAGCTGTTTTTT.

In this sample, this clone turned up once. CDR3 residues: CASSESGGIYGYTF. CDR3 nucleotides: TGTGCCAGCAGTGAATCCGGCGGGATCTATGGCTACACCTTC. The chain couples TRBV25-1 to TRBJ1-2; D unclear. V was pared by 1 base and J by 4 bases, with 10 bases between. The CDR3 has 14 amino acids. Germline V lookup: CDR1 MGHDK, CDR2 SYGVNS.

The rearrangement links TRBV7-8 to TRBJ2-2, with TRBD1 matching 7 bases. Trimming removed 0 bases from V and 5 bases from J; junction bases left unmatched: 6. This CDR3 comprises 16 residues. Germline CDR1 is SGHVS and CDR2 is FQNEAQ. The CDR3 DNA is TGTGCCAGCAGCTTAGCGCTGGGGACAGCTACCGGGGAGCTGTTTTTT. This sequence encodes CASSLALGTATGELFF.